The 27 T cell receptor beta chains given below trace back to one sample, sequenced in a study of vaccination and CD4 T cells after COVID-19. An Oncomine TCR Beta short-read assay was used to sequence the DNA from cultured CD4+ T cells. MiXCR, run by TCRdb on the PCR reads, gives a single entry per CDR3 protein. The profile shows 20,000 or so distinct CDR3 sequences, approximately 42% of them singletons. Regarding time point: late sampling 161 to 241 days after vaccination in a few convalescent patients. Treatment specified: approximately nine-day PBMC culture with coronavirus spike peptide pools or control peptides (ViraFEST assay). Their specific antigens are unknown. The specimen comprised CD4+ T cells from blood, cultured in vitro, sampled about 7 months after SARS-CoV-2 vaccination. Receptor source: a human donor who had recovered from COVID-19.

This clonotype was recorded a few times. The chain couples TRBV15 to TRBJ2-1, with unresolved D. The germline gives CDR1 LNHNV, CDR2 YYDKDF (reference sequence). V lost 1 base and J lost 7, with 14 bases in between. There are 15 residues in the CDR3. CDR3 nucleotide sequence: TGTGCCACCAGCAGAGGCCTAGGAAGAGGAAATGAGCAGTTCTTC. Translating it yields CATSRGLGRGNEQFF.

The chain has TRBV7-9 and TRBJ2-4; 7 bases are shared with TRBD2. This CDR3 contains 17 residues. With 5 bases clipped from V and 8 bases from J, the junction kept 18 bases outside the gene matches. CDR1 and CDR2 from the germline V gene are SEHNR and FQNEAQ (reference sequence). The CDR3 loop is CASSLTVGSFRGDIQYF. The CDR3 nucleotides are TGTGCCAGCAGCCTCACCGTAGGTTCTTTTCGGGGGGACATTCAGTACTTC.

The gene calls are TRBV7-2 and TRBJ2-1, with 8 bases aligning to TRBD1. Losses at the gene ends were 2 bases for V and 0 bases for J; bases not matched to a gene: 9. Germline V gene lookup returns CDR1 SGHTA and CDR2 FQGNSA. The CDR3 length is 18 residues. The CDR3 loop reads CASSLRPGTGGSYNEQFF. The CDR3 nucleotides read TGTGCCAGCAGCTTAAGGCCCGGGACAGGAGGCTCCTACAATGAGCAGTTCTTC.

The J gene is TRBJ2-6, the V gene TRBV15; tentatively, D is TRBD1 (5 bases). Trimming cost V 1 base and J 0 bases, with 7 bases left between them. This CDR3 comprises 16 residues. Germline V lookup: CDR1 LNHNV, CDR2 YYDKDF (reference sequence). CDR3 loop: CATSRGGDSGANVLTF. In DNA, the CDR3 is TGTGCCACCAGCAGAGGGGGCGACTCTGGGGCCAACGTCCTGACTTTC.

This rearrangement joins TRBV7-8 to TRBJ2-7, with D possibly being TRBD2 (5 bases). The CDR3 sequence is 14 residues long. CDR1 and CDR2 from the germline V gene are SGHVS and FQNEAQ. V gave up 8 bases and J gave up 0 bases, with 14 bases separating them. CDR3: CASGRTGSSYEQYF. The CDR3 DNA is TGTGCCAGCGGCCGGACGGGAAGCTCCTACGAGCAGTACTTC.

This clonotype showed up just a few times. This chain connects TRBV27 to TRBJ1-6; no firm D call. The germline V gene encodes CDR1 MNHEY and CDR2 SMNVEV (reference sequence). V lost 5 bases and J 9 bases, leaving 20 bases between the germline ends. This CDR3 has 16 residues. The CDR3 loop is CASSLQLLAPISPLHF. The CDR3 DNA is TGTGCCAGCAGTCTTCAACTTCTGGCCCCAATTTCACCCCTCCACTTT.

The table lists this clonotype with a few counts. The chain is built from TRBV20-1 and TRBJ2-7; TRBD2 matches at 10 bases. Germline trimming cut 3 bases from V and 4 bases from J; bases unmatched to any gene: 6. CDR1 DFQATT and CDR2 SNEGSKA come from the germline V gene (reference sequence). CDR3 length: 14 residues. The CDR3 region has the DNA TGCAGTGCTAGCCCTAGCGGGAGTCTTTACGAGCAGTACTTC. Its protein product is CSASPSGSLYEQYF.

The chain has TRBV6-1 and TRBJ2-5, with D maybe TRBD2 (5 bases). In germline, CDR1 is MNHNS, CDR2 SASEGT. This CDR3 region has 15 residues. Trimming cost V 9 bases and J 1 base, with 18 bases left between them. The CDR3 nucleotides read TGTGCCAGTTCGGGGAGCGGCCTGTTCCAAGAGACCCAGTACTTC. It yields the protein CASSGSGLFQETQYF.

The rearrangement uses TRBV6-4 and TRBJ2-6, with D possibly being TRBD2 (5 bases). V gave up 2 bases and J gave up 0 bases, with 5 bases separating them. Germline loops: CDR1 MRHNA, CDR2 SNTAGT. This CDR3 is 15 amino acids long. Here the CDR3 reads CASSDDYSGANVLTF. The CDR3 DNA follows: TGTGCCAGCAGTGACGACTACTCTGGGGCCAACGTCCTGACTTTC.

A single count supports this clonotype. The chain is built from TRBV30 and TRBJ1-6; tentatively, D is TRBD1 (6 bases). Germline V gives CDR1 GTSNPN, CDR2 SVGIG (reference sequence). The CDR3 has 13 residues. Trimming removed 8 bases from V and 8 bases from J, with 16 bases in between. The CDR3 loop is CATKGGVHSPLHF. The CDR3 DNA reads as TGTGCCACAAAAGGGGGGGTACATTCACCCCTCCACTTT.

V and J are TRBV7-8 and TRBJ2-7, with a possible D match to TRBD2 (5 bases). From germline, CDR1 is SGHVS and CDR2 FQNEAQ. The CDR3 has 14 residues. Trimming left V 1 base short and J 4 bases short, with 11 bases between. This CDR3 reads CASSLVRGSYEQYF. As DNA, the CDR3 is TGTGCCAGCAGCTTAGTTCGGGGTTCTTACGAGCAGTACTTC.

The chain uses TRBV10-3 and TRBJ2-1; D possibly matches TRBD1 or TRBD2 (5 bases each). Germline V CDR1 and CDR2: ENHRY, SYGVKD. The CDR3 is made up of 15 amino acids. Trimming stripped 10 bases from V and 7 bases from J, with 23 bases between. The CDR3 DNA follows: TGTGCCACCGGCCGACAGTTCCCCTCGGGGAATGAGCAGTTCTTC. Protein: CATGRQFPSGNEQFF.

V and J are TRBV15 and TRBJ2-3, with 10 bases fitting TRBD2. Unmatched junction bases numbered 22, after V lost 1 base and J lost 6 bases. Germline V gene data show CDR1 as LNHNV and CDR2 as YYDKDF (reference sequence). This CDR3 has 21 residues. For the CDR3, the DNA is TGTGCCACCAGCAGAGGTGGTTGGAGGGACACAACCGGGACTAGCGTGGATACGCAGTATTTT. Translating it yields CATSRGGWRDTTGTSVDTQYF.

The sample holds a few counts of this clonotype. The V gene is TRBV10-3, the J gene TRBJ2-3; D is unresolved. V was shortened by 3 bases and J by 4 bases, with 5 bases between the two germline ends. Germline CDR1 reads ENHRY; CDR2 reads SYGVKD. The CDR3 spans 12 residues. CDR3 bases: TGTGCCATCAGTGAAAGGCCAGATACGCAGTATTTT. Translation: CAISERPDTQYF.

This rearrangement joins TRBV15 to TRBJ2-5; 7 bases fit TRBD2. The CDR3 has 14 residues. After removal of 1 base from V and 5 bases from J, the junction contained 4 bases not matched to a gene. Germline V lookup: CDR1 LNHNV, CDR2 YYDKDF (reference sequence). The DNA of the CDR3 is TGTGCCACCAGCAGAGGGACTAGTGGGGAGACCCAGTACTTC. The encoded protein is CATSRGTSGETQYF.

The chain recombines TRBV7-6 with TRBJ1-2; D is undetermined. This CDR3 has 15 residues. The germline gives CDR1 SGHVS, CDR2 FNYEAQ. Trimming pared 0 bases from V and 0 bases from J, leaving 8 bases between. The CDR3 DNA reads TGTGCCAGCAGCTTAGCCTGGGGAGCTAACTATGGCTACACCTTC. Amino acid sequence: CASSLAWGANYGYTF.

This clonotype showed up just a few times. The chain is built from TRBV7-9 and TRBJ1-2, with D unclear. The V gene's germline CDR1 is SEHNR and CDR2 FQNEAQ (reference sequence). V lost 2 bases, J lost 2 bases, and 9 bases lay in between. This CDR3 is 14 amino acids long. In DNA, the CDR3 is TGTGCCAGCAGCTTATCATATAGGAACTATGGCTACACCTTC. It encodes CASSLSYRNYGYTF.

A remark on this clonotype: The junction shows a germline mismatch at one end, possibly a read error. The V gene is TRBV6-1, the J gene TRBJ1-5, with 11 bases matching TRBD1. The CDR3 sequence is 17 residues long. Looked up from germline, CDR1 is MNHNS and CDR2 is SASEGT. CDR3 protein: CVSSENLGQGAYQPQHF. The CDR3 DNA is TGTGTCAGCAGTGAAAACCTAGGACAGGGGGCATATCAGCCCCAGCATTTT.

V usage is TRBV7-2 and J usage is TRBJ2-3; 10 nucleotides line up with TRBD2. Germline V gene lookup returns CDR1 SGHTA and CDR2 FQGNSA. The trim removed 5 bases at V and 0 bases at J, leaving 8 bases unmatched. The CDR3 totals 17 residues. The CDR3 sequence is CASSPLGLAASTDTQYF. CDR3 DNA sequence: TGTGCCAGCAGCCCCCTCGGACTAGCGGCTAGCACAGATACGCAGTATTTT.

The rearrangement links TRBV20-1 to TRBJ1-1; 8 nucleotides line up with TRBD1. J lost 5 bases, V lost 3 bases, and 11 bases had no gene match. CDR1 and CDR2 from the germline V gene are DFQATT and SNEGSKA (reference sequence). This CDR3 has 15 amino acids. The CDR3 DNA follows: TGCAGTGCTAGCGCAGAGTCAGGGGGCTGGACTGAAGCTTTCTTT. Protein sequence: CSASAESGGWTEAFF.

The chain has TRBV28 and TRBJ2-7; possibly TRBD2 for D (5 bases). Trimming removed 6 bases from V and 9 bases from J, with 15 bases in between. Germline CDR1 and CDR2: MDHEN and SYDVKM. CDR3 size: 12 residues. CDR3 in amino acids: CASSLQLAGQYF. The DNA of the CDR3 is TGTGCCAGCAGCCTTCAGTTGGCGGGGCAGTACTTC.

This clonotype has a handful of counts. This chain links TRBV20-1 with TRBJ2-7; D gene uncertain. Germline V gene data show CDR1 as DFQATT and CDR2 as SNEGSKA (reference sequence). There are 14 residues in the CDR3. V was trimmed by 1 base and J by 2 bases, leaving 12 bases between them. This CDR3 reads CSARGQASPYEQYF. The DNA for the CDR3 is TGCAGTGCTAGAGGTCAGGCCTCACCCTACGAGCAGTACTTC.

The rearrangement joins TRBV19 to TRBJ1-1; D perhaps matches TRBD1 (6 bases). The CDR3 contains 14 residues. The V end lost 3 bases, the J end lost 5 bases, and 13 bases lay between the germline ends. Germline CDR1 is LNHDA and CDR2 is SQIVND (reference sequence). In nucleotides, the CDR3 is TGTGCCAGTAGTATGTTGGGGGCTGGAACTGAAGCTTTCTTT. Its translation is CASSMLGAGTEAFF.

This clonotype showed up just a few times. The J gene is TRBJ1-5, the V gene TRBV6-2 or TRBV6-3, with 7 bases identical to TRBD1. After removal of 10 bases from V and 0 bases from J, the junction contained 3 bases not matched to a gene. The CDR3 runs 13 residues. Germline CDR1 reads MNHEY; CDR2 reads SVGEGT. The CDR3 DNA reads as TGTGCCAACGGACAGGATAGCAATCAGCCCCAGCATTTT. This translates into CANGQDSNQPQHF.

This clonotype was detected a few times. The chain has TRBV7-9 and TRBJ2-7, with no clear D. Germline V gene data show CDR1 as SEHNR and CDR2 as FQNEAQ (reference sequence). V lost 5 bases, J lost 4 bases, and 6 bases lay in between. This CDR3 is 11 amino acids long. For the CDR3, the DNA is TGTGCCAGCAGCGCCGCGTACGAGCAGTACTTC. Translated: CASSAAYEQYF.

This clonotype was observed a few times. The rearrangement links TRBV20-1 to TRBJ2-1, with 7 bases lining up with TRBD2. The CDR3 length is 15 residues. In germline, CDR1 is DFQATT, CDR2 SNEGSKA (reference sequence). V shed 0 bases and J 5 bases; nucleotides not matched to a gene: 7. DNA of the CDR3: TGCAGTGCTAGAGATGTCCAGCGGGGCAACAATGAGCAGTTCTTC. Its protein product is CSARDVQRGNNEQFF.

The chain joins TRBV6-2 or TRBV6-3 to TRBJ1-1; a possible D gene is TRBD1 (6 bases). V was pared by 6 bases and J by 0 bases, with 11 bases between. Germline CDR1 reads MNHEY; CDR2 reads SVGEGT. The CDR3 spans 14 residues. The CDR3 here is CASSYRALNTEAFF. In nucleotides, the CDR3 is TGTGCCAGCAGCTACAGGGCCTTGAACACTGAAGCTTTCTTT.